Below are 32 T cell receptor beta chains sequenced from a single sample in a study of blood T cell repertoires in COVID-19. Method: immunoSEQ multiplex PCR; TCRdb's copy keeps in-frame clones and lacks some. Of about 180,000 clones listed, 70% to 85% are singletons. The sample consisted of peripheral blood. The receptors here all came from a woman over 75 with acute or convalescent COVID-19.

The chain recombines TRBV7-2 with TRBJ2-1; the D gene is possibly TRBD2 (6 bases). Per the germline V gene, CDR1 is SGHTA and CDR2 is FQGNSA. Trimming pared 3 bases from V and 0 bases from J, leaving 9 bases between. There are 15 residues in the CDR3. The CDR3 loop is CASSFGSSSYNEQFF. CDR3 nucleotides: TGTGCCAGCAGCTTCGGGAGTAGCTCCTACAATGAGCAGTTCTTC. The complete variable domain, with remaining parts taken from reference TRBV7-2 and TRBJ2-1, reads GAGVSQSPSNKVTEKGKDVELRCDPISGHTALYWYRQSLGQGLEFLIYFQGNSAPDKSGLPSDRFSAERTGGSVSTLTIQRTQQEDSAVYLCASSFGSSSYNEQFFGPGTRLTVL.

A few counts support this clone. The chain is built from TRBV9 and TRBJ2-2; maybe TRBD1 (6 bases). V dropped 3 bases and J dropped 4 bases, with 7 bases sitting between them. Germline V gene sequence: CDR1 SGDLS, CDR2 YYNGEE. This CDR3 has 13 amino acids. The CDR3 region is CASSAGVTGELFF. As DNA, the CDR3 is TGTGCCAGCAGCGCAGGGGTCACCGGGGAGCTGTTTTTT. Filled out from reference TRBV9 and TRBJ2-2, the complete variable domain reads DSGVTQTPKHLITATGQRVTLRCSPRSGDLSVYWYQQSLDQGLQFLIQYYNGEERAKGNILERFSAQQFPDLHSELNLSSLELGDSALYFCASSAGVTGELFFGEGSRLTVL.

This chain uses TRBV11-2 with TRBJ1-2; a possible D gene is TRBD1 (5 bases). The germline V and J ends were trimmed by 5 bases and 2 bases, with 18 bases remaining between them. Germline V gene data show CDR1 as SGHAT and CDR2 as FQNNGV. This CDR3 is built from 16 residues. The CDR3 region has the DNA TGTGCCAGCAGCAAATTAGGGGTGGGCAACAACTATGGCTACACCTTC. Amino acid sequence: CASSKLGVGNNYGYTF.

This clone was seen a single time. The chain employs TRBV18 and TRBJ2-1, with D possibly being TRBD1 (5 bases). Germline CDR1 KGHSH, CDR2 LQKENI. V dropped 0 bases and J dropped 6 bases, with 12 bases sitting between them. The CDR3 covers 15 residues. CDR3 protein: CASSPPSIGVNEQFF. In DNA, the CDR3 is TGTGCCAGCTCACCACCAAGCATAGGGGTCAATGAGCAGTTCTTC.

This clone has just one count. The chain links TRBV9 to TRBJ2-7; 7 nucleotides agree with TRBD1. V trimming: 4 bases; J trimming: 5 bases; junction bases outside the gene matches: 9. This CDR3 has 14 residues. Germline lookup yields CDR1 SGDLS and CDR2 YYNGEE. In nucleotides, the CDR3 is TGTGCCAGCAGCCCCACGACAGGGTACGACGAGCAGTACTTC. The encoded protein is CASSPTTGYDEQYF.

CDR3 loop: CASSLGPEAKQYF. CDR3 coding DNA: TGTGCCAGCAGCTTAGGACCAGAGGCGAAGCAGTACTTC. The chain recombines TRBV7-2 with TRBJ2-7; D unclear. CDR3 length: 13 amino acids. Germline V gives CDR1 SGHTA, CDR2 FQGNSA. V lost 1 base and J lost 8, with 12 bases in between.

The chain uses TRBV5-1 and TRBJ1-3; D ambiguous. V lost 0 bases and J 0 bases, leaving 13 bases between the germline ends. The CDR3 totals 17 residues. Germline V gene lookup returns CDR1 SGHRS and CDR2 YFSETQ. The CDR3 here is CASSLASGASSGNTIYF. The CDR3 DNA is TGCGCCAGCAGCTTGGCCTCTGGAGCGAGCTCTGGAAACACCATATATTTT.

V is TRBV9 and J is TRBJ2-7; tentatively, D is TRBD1 (5 bases). CDR1 and CDR2 (germline): SGDLS, YYNGEE. The CDR3 is 14 amino acids. V was pared by 0 bases and J by 3 bases, with 10 bases between. This CDR3 is CASSVGLTGYEQYF. CDR3 DNA sequence: TGTGCCAGCAGCGTAGGACTCACAGGCTACGAGCAGTACTTC.

This clone was observed a few times. This chain connects TRBV5-1 to TRBJ2-1; TRBD2 agrees at 7 bases. CDR1 is SGHRS and CDR2 is YFSETQ in the germline V gene. This CDR3 has 15 residues. The V and J ends lost 0 bases and 4 bases, in that order; junction bases with no gene match: 4. CDR3 loop: CASSLVGRQYNEQFF. In DNA form, the CDR3 reads TGCGCCAGCAGCTTGGTCGGGAGGCAATACAATGAGCAGTTCTTC.

This clone was observed a single time. The chain uses TRBV7-2 and TRBJ2-7; TRBD1 matches at 7 bases. The CDR3 has 15 residues. The V gene's germline CDR1 is SGHTA and CDR2 FQGNSA. V shed 5 bases, J shed 2 bases, and the junction held 9 bases outside the gene matches. As DNA, the CDR3 is TGTGCCAGCAGCCTTAACCCCGGGACAGCCTACGAGCAGTACTTC. The encoded protein is CASSLNPGTAYEQYF.

The rearrangement joins TRBV3-1 (or the pseudogene TRBV3-2) to TRBJ2-1; D may be TRBD1 (5 bases). The CDR3 totals 13 residues. In germline, CDR1 is LGHDT, CDR2 YNNKEL (reference sequence). Between the trimmed V and J ends, which lost 0 bases and 7 bases, there was a span of 7 bases. The DNA for the CDR3 is TGTGCCAGCAGCCAAGACAGGGAAAATGAGCAGTTCTTC. The encoded protein is CASSQDRENEQFF.

J is TRBJ1-5 and V is TRBV30; D not certain. The CDR3 runs 12 residues. V shed 5 bases and J shed 6 bases, with 11 bases lying between them. Germline V gene data show CDR1 as GTSNPN and CDR2 as SVGIG (reference sequence). CDR3 residues: CAWDRVGQPQHF. CDR3 coding DNA: TGTGCCTGGGATCGGGTAGGTCAGCCCCAGCATTTT.

The chain couples TRBV9 to TRBJ2-1, with D possibly matching TRBD2 (6 bases). Germline CDR1 is SGDLS and CDR2 is YYNGEE. The ends were cut back, 2 bases at V and 3 bases at J, with 12 bases in the middle. The CDR3 is 15 residues long. DNA of the CDR3: TGTGCCAGCAGCGTTCGGCGGGGTAACTACAATGAGCAGTTCTTC. This translates into CASSVRRGNYNEQFF. Drawing the rest from reference TRBV9 and TRBJ2-1, the complete variable domain is DSGVTQTPKHLITATGQRVTLRCSPRSGDLSVYWYQQSLDQGLQFLIQYYNGEERAKGNILERFSAQQFPDLHSELNLSSLELGDSALYFCASSVRRGNYNEQFFGPGTRLTVL.

The V and J genes are TRBV25-1 and TRBJ1-3, with 9 nucleotides matching TRBD1. V gave up 4 bases and J gave up 4 bases; unmatched junction bases: 8. From germline, CDR1 is MGHDK and CDR2 SYGVNS. CDR3 length: 16 amino acids. CDR3 in amino acids: CASSVTGGQEGNTIYF. The CDR3 DNA reads as TGTGCCAGCAGTGTTACAGGGGGCCAGGAAGGAAACACCATATATTTT.

This clone turned up a few times. The gene calls are TRBV18 and TRBJ1-6, with 8 bases identical to TRBD1. This CDR3 contains 16 residues. CDR1 is KGHSH and CDR2 is LQKENI in the germline V gene. The ends lost 6 bases at V and 10 bases at J; junction bases unmatched: 14. The CDR3 sequence is CASSSDRVIGSSPLHF. CDR3 coding DNA: TGTGCCAGCTCGTCGGACAGGGTGATTGGAAGCTCACCCCTCCACTTT.

J is TRBJ1-1 and V is TRBV19, with D possibly TRBD1 on 5 matching bases. The V gene lost 9 bases and the J gene lost 4 bases, with 33 bases spanning the gap. This CDR3 has 19 residues. CDR1 and CDR2 from the germline V gene are LNHDA and SQIVND (reference sequence). CDR3 in amino acids: CASTPGSPESLRGLTEAFF. As DNA, the CDR3 is TGTGCCAGCACTCCCGGCTCGCCGGAGTCCTTAAGGGGTCTCACTGAAGCTTTCTTT.

The gene calls are TRBV7-2 and TRBJ2-3; TRBD2 matches 12 bases. Germline CDR1 reads SGHTA; CDR2 reads FQGNSA. Losses at the gene ends were 0 bases for V and 6 bases for J; bases not matched to a gene: 7. The CDR3 is 17 residues long. This chain's CDR3 is CASSLAPLAGGRDTQYF. CDR3 coding DNA: TGTGCCAGCAGCTTAGCCCCTCTAGCGGGGGGGCGCGATACGCAGTATTTT.

This rearrangement joins TRBV11-2 to TRBJ2-1; TRBD2 aligns across 9 bases. The ends lost 6 bases at V and 10 bases at J; junction bases unmatched: 10. The CDR3 contains 14 residues. Looked up from germline, CDR1 is SGHAT and CDR2 is FQNNGV. CDR3 sequence: CASRKLLAGREQFF. CDR3 coding DNA: TGTGCCAGCAGAAAACTACTAGCGGGCAGGGAGCAGTTCTTC.

This clone was recorded once. This rearrangement joins TRBV2 to TRBJ2-7, with a weak D call TRBD1 (5 bases). The length of the CDR3 is 12 residues. Germline V gene sequence: CDR1 SNHLY, CDR2 FYNNEI. V lost 6 bases, J lost 2 bases, and 8 bases lay in between. The CDR3 DNA follows: TGTGCCAGCAGGGGGCTGCCCTACGAGCAGTACTTC. Translated, it gives CASRGLPYEQYF. The full variable domain, its missing parts supplied by reference TRBV2 and TRBJ2-7, is EPEVTQTPSHQVTQMGQEVILRCVPISNHLYFYWYRQILGQKVEFLVSFYNNEISEKSEIFDDQFSVERPDGSNFTLKIRSTKLEDSAMYFCASRGLPYEQYFGPGTRLTVT.

This rearrangement joins TRBV24-1 to TRBJ1-2; 8 bases agree with TRBD1. The CDR3 loop spans 14 amino acids. Germline V lookup: CDR1 KGHDR, CDR2 SFDVKD. V lost 5 bases to trimming and J lost 8 bases; unmatched junction nucleotides: 9. CDR3 in DNA: TGTGCCACCAGTGTTCCGGGACAGGCTGCGGGCTACACCTTC. Its protein is CATSVPGQAAGYTF.

V is TRBV6-2 or TRBV6-3 and J is TRBJ2-7, with 9 bases identical to TRBD1. CDR1 is MNHEY and CDR2 is SVGEGT in the germline V gene. The CDR3 is made up of 14 amino acids. Trimming took 6 bases from V and 7 from J; bases not matched to a gene: 10. For the CDR3, the DNA is TGTGCCAGCAGCCTGACAGGGGGGACTCTGGAGCAGTACTTC. Translation gives CASSLTGGTLEQYF.

The chain employs TRBV10-3 and TRBJ1-2; D may be TRBD1 (6 bases). Deletions cut 5 bases from V and 0 bases from J, with 16 bases between. CDR1 is ENHRY and CDR2 is SYGVKD in the germline V gene. The CDR3 runs 16 residues. The CDR3: CAISPDRIPSNYGYTF. DNA for the CDR3: TGTGCCATCAGTCCCGACAGGATTCCTTCTAACTATGGCTACACCTTC.

The chain combines TRBV19 with TRBJ2-5, with TRBD1 matching 8 bases. V trimming: 4 bases; J trimming: 4 bases; junction bases outside the gene matches: 8. This CDR3 has 15 amino acids. Germline V gene lookup returns CDR1 LNHDA and CDR2 SQIVND (reference sequence). The CDR3 nucleotides read TGTGCCAGTAGTAGCGGGCAGGGGGCCCGAGAGACCCAGTACTTC. Protein: CASSSGQGARETQYF.

This chain connects TRBV4-3 to TRBJ1-6; no reliable D call. The CDR3 is 15 residues long. Trimming stripped 1 base from V and 4 bases from J, with 8 bases between. Germline V gives CDR1 LGHNA, CDR2 YSLEER. The CDR3 region is CASSQGSGYNSPLHF. The CDR3 DNA reads TGCGCCAGCAGCCAAGGGAGTGGGTATAATTCACCCCTCCACTTT.

This chain links TRBV10-3 with TRBJ1-2; maybe TRBD1 (6 bases). Trimming took 2 bases from V and 2 from J, leaving 21 bases between them. From germline, CDR1 is ENHRY and CDR2 SYGVKD. The CDR3 length is 18 residues. CDR3 DNA sequence: TGTGCCATCAGTGAGGCGCGGGGGGGGCCCCGCCGAAACTATGGCTACACCTTC. Residues: CAISEARGGPRRNYGYTF.

The chain combines TRBV6-5 with TRBJ1-5, with D possibly TRBD1 on 5 matching bases. CDR1 and CDR2 (germline): MNHEY, SVGAGI. This CDR3 contains 15 residues. V was clipped by 4 bases and J by 1 base, with 11 bases between them. The CDR3: CASSFSGGSNQPQHF. DNA for the CDR3: TGTGCCAGCAGTTTTAGCGGGGGGAGCAATCAGCCCCAGCATTTT.

The V gene is TRBV11-2, the J gene TRBJ2-1, with 8 bases fitting TRBD2. The germline V gene has CDR1 SGHAT and CDR2 FQNNGV. Trimming took 3 bases from V and 2 from J; bases not matched to a gene: 6. The CDR3 is 16 amino acids. In nucleotides, the CDR3 is TGTGCCAGCAGCTTGACCGGGACTAGAGCCTACAATGAGCAGTTCTTC. Encoded protein: CASSLTGTRAYNEQFF. Full variable domain (missing parts from reference TRBV11-2 and TRBJ2-1): EAGVAQSPRYKIIEKRQSVAFWCNPISGHATLYWYQQILGQGPKLLIQFQNNGVVDDSQLPKDRFSAERLKGVDSTLKIQPAKLEDSAVYLCASSLTGTRAYNEQFFGPGTRLTVL.

This chain connects TRBV7-9 to TRBJ2-5, with D tentatively TRBD2 (6 bases). Trimming removed 5 bases at V and 5 bases at J, with 12 bases between. CDR1 SEHNR and CDR2 FQNEAQ come from the germline V gene (reference sequence). The CDR3 extends over 13 amino acids. The DNA of the CDR3 is TGTGCCAGCAGCCCCAGCGGGCGGGAGACCCAGTACTTC. As protein: CASSPSGRETQYF.

The V and J genes are TRBV7-2 and TRBJ1-1, with TRBD1 as a possible D gene (5 bases). V was shortened by 3 bases and J by 0 bases, with 8 bases between the two germline ends. The germline gives CDR1 SGHTA, CDR2 FQGNSA. There are 14 residues in the CDR3. The CDR3 spells CASSLQGLNTEAFF. CDR3 bases: TGTGCCAGCAGCTTGCAGGGCCTGAACACTGAAGCTTTCTTT.

The chain has TRBV4-3 and TRBJ1-5; 8 positions match TRBD1. V lost 4 bases, J lost 4 bases, and 6 bases stayed unmatched. The CDR3 covers 15 residues. The germline CDR1 and CDR2 sequences are LGHNA and YSLEER. DNA for the CDR3: TGCGCCAGCAGCCTCAACAGGGGGACGAATCAGCCCCAGCATTTT. Its protein is CASSLNRGTNQPQHF.

A remark on this clone: The limits of the CDR3 on the DNA are not certain, so only TCRdb's listed CDR3 is given. The chain has TRBV21-1 and TRBJ2-3; the table's TRBD2 call for D was not verified on the DNA. TRBV21-1 has pseudogene status. The CDR3 totals 21 residues, both ends included. Here the CDR3 reads CASSKTPRPRAVATGTDTQYF.

The chain joins TRBV5-1 to TRBJ1-6; 10 bases fit TRBD1. The CDR3 spans 14 residues. Losses at the gene ends were 2 bases for V and 9 bases for J; bases not matched to a gene: 2. Germline V gene lookup returns CDR1 SGHRS and CDR2 YFSETQ. The CDR3 loop reads CASSFGTGVSPLHF. The CDR3 nucleotides read TGCGCCAGCAGCTTCGGGACAGGGGTTTCACCCCTCCACTTT.